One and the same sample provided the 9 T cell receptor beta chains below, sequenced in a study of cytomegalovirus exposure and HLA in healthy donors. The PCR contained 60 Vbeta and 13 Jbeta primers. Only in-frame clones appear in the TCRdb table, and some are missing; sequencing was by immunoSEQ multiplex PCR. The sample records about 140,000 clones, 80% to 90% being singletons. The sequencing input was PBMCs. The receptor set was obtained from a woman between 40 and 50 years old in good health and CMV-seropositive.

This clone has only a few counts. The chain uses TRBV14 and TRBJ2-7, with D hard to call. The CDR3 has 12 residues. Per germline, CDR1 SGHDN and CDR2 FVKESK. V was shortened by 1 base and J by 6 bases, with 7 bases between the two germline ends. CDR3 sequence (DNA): TGTGCCAGCAGCCAAGTCAGTCGCGAGCAGTACTTC. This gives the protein CASSQVSREQYF.

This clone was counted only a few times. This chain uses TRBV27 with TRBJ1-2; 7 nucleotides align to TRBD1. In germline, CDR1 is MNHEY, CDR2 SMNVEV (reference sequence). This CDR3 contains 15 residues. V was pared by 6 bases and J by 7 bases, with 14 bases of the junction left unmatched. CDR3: CASSPFRDRVFGYTF. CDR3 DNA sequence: TGTGCCAGCAGCCCATTCCGGGACAGAGTTTTTGGCTACACCTTC.

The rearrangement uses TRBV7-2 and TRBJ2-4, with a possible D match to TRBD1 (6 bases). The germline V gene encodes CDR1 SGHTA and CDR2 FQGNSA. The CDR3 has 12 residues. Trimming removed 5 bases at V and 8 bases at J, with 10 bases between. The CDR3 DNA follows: TGTGCCAGCAGCCCACAGGGCGACATTCAGTACTTC. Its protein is CASSPQGDIQYF.

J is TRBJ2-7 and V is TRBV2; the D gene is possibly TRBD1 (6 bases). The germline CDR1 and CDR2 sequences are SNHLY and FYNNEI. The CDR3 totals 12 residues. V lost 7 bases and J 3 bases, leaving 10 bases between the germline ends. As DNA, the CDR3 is TGTGCCAGCAAGATAGGGGGCTACGAGCAGTACTTC. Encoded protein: CASKIGGYEQYF.

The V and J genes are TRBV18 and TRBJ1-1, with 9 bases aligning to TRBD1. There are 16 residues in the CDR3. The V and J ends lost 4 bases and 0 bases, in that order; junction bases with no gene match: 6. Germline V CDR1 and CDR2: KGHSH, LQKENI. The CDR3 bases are TGTGCCAGCTCACTAAATGGACAGGGGTTGAACACTGAAGCTTTCTTT. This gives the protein CASSLNGQGLNTEAFF.

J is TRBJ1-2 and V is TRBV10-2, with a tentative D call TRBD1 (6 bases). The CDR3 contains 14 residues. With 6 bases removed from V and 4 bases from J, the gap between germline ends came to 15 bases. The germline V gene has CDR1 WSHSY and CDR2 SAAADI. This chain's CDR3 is CASRDPDSPYGYTF. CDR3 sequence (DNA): TGCGCCAGCAGGGATCCGGACAGCCCCTATGGCTACACCTTC.

The CDR3 here is CASSSPDRTFTDTQYF. The CDR3 DNA sequence: TGTGCCAGCAGTTCCCCCGACAGGACATTCACAGATACGCAGTATTTT. The chain couples TRBV28 to TRBJ2-3, with D possibly TRBD1 on 6 matching bases. The V gene lost 4 bases and the J gene lost 2 bases, with 16 bases spanning the gap. This CDR3 spans 16 amino acids. Germline-derived CDR1 and CDR2 are MDHEN and SYDVKM.

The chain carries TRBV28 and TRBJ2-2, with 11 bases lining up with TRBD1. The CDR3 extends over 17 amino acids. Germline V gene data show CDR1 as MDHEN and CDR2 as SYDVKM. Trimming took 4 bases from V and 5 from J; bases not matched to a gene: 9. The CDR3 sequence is CASSSLLGQGATGELFF. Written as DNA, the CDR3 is TGTGCCAGCAGTTCGCTCCTCGGACAGGGGGCGACCGGGGAGCTGTTTTTT.

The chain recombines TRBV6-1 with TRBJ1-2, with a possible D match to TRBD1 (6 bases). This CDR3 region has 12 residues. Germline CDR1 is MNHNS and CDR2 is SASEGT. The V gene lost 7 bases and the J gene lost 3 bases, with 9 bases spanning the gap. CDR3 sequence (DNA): TGTGCCAGCAACAGGGTGGACTATGGCTACACCTTC. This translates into CASNRVDYGYTF.